The 8 T cell receptor beta chains given below trace back to one sample, sequenced in a study of type 1 regulatory T cells. The antigens these receptors bind are not known. TCRdb re-called the reads with MiXCR, one entry per CDR3 protein. The sample yields roughly 71,000 distinct CDR3 sequences, 55% to 80% seen once. The sequencing input was cultured T cells, either the whole culture or a sorted T cell fraction (not recorded which). Subset denoted: Tr1-enriched cell product generated in vitro against host alloantigens. All receptors derive from a human donor in good health.

This clonotype has just a few counts. V gene TRBV20-1 combines with J gene TRBJ2-3; 7 bases are shared with TRBD2. The germline V gene encodes CDR1 DFQATT and CDR2 SNEGSKA (reference sequence). The CDR3 runs to 15 residues. V shed 6 bases, J shed 0 bases, and the junction held 9 bases outside the gene matches. CDR3 bases: TGCAGTGCCCACCTAGCGGTCCTTAGCACAGATACGCAGTATTTT. Amino acid sequence: CSAHLAVLSTDTQYF.

This clonotype has only a few counts. The chain joins TRBV29-1 to TRBJ1-1; D gene ambiguous. Trimming took 6 bases from V and 4 from J, leaving 15 bases between them. Germline CDR1 SQVTM, CDR2 ANQGSEA. The CDR3 runs to 13 residues. The CDR3 DNA reads as TGCAGCGTCGCGGGGAAAATCTTCACTGAAGCTTTCTTT. Translation gives CSVAGKIFTEAFF.

This clonotype appeared a few times. This chain links TRBV10-2 with TRBJ2-2; TRBD2 agrees at 12 bases. V lost 6 bases to trimming and J lost 6 bases; unmatched junction nucleotides: 8. Germline loops: CDR1 WSHSY, CDR2 SAAADI. The CDR3 extends over 16 amino acids. The CDR3 region has the DNA TGCGCCAGCAGGAATTCCGGGACTAGCGGGTCCGGGGAGCTGTTTTTT. Its protein is CASRNSGTSGSGELFF.

This clonotype was counted between two and nine times. V and J are TRBV7-3 and TRBJ2-1; 10 bases match TRBD2. V lost 5 bases to trimming and J lost 8 bases; unmatched junction nucleotides: 9. CDR3 length equals 15 residues. The germline V gene has CDR1 SGHTA and CDR2 FQGTGA. Here the CDR3 reads CASSASLAGVHEQFF. The CDR3 nucleotides read TGTGCCAGCAGCGCGAGTCTAGCGGGGGTGCATGAGCAGTTCTTC.

The V gene is TRBV6-1, the J gene TRBJ2-3; no definite D call. The CDR3 has 15 residues. With 3 bases removed from V and 2 bases from J, the gap between germline ends came to 12 bases. CDR1 and CDR2 from the germline V gene are MNHNS and SASEGT. The chain's CDR3 is CASSDRRINTDTQYF. In DNA, the CDR3 is TGTGCCAGCAGTGATCGACGGATAAACACAGATACGCAGTATTTT.

This clonotype was detected only a few times. This chain connects TRBV5-1 to TRBJ1-1; tentatively, D is TRBD1 (5 bases). Deletions cut 2 bases from V and 0 bases from J, with 11 bases between. Germline CDR1 SGHRS, CDR2 YFSETQ. The CDR3 totals 15 residues. The CDR3 protein is CASSLGEGMNTEAFF. The DNA for the CDR3 is TGCGCCAGCAGCTTAGGGGAGGGAATGAACACTGAAGCTTTCTTT.

The chain is built from TRBV5-1 and TRBJ2-5, with 9 bases that match TRBD1. Germline loops: CDR1 SGHRS, CDR2 YFSETQ. This CDR3 comprises 14 residues. V lost 4 bases, J lost 5 bases, and 6 bases stayed unmatched. In nucleotides, the CDR3 is TGCGCCAGCAGCCCCGGGACAGGGAGGGAGACCCAGTACTTC. Its protein product is CASSPGTGRETQYF.

This clonotype appeared a single time. The genes are TRBV7-2 and TRBJ2-2; no definite D call. Trimming pared 4 bases from V and 0 bases from J, leaving 12 bases between. The CDR3 totals 16 residues. Germline V gene lookup returns CDR1 SGHTA and CDR2 FQGNSA. The CDR3 bases are TGTGCCAGCAGCTCGAAGATGGGCTCGAACACCGGGGAGCTGTTTTTT. Protein product: CASSSKMGSNTGELFF.